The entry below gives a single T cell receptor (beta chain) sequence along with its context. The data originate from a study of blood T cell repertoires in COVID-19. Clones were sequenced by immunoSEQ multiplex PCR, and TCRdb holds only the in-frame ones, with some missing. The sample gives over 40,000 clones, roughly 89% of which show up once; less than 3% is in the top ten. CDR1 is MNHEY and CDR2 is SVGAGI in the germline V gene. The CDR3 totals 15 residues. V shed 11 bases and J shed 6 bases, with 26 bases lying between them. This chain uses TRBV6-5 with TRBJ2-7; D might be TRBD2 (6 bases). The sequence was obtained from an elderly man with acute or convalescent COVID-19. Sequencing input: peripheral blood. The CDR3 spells CASTPAGGGSGEQYF. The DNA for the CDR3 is TGTGCCTCCACACCCGCTGGCGGAGGGTCCGGCGAGCAGTACTTC.